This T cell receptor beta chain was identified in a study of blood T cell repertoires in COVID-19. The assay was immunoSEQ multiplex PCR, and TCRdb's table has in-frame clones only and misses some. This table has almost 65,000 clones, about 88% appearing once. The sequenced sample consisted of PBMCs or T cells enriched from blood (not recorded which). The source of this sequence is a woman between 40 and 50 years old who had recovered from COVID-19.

The CDR3 DNA reads as TGCGCCAGCAGCCTGAGAGGATCCGTAGACGTTAATTCACCCCTCCACTTT. Protein sequence: CASSLRGSVDVNSPLHF. The chain employs TRBV5-1 and TRBJ1-6; D is ambiguous. V lost 4 bases and J 6 bases, leaving 20 bases between the germline ends. The length of the CDR3 is 17 residues. Looked up from germline, CDR1 is SGHRS and CDR2 is YFSETQ.